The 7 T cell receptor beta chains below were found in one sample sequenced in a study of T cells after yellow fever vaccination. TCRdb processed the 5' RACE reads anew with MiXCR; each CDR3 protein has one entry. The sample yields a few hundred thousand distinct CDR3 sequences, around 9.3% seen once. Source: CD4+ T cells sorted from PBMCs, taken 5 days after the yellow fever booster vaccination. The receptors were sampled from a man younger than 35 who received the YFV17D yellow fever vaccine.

CDR3 in DNA: TGTGCCAGTACCCCTTCGGGGGGGCCGGCCTACAATGAGCAGTTCTTC. Translated: CASTPSGGPAYNEQFF. The V and J genes are TRBV19 and TRBJ2-1, with 8 nucleotides matching TRBD2. Germline CDR1 and CDR2: LNHDA and SQIVND (reference sequence). With 7 bases clipped from V and 2 bases from J, the junction kept 10 bases outside the gene matches. This CDR3 has 16 amino acids.

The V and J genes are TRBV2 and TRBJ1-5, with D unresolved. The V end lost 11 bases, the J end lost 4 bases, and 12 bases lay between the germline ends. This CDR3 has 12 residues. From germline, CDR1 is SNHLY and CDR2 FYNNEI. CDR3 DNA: TGTGCCGGACGGACTGAGAATCAGCCCCAGCATTTT. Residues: CAGRTENQPQHF.

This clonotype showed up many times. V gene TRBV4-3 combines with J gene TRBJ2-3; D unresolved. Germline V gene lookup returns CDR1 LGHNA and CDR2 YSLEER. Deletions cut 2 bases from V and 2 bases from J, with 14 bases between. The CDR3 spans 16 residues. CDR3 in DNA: TGCGCCAGCAGCCAACAGCCAATCGCCGTCACAGATACGCAGTATTTT. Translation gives CASSQQPIAVTDTQYF.

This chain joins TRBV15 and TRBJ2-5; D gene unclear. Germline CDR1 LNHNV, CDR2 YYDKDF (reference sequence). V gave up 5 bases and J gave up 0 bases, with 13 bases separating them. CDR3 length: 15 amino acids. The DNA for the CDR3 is TGTGCCACCAGCGCCAAAGGACGGAACCAAGAGACCCAGTACTTC. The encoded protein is CATSAKGRNQETQYF.

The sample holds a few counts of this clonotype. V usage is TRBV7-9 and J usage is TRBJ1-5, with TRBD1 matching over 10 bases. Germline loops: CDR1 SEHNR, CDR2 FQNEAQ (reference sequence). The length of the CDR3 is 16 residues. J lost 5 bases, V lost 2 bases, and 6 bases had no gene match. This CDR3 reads CASSLSRDRGDQPQHF. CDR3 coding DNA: TGTGCCAGCAGCTTATCCCGGGACAGGGGCGATCAGCCCCAGCATTTT. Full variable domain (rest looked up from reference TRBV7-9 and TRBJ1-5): DTGVSQNPRHKITKRGQNVTFRCDPISEHNRLYWYRQTLGQGPEFLTYFQNEAQLEKSRLLSDRFSAERPKGSFSTLEIQRTEQGDSAMYLCASSLSRDRGDQPQHFGDGTRLSIL.

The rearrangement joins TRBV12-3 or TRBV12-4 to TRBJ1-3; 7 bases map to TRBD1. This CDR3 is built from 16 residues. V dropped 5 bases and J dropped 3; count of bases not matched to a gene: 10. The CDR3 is CASSPSDRVGGNTIYF. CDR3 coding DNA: TGTGCCAGCAGTCCGAGTGACAGGGTTGGTGGAAACACCATATATTTT.

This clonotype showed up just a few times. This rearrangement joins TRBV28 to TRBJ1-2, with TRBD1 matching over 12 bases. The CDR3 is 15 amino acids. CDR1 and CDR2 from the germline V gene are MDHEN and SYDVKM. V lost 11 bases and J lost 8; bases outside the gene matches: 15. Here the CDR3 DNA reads TGTGCCGCGGGGGGACAGGGGGCCCAAAATATCGGCTACACCTTC. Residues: CAAGGQGAQNIGYTF.